The clone carrying this T cell receptor beta chain has only a few counts. The antigen remains unidentified. The CDR3 extends over 16 amino acids. V trimming: 6 bases; J trimming: 0 bases; junction bases outside the gene matches: 9. CDR1 is MNHEY, CDR2 SMNVEV, per germline (reference sequence). The sample originates from a study of T cell responses to AZD1222 COVID-19 vaccine. Repertoires were generated with immunoSEQ multiplex PCR, while TCRdb's copy carries only in-frame clones and drops some. The sample lists approximately 160,000 clones, roughly 87% occurring once. Study-level findings and limits: Mapped onto spike, vaccine-associated CD4 TCRs spanned it and were dominant at 160-218 and 743-854.

Sequencing used peripheral blood, obtained on day 0 of AZD1222 vaccination. This TCR was sampled from an adult in good health. The chain has TRBV27 and TRBJ1-1; 8 bases are shared with TRBD1. The CDR3 nucleotides are TGTGCCAGCAGCCAAGGGACAGGCCCCATGAACACTGAAGCTTTCTTT. Translated, it gives CASSQGTGPMNTEAFF.